This T cell receptor beta chain was retrieved from a study of T cells after yellow fever vaccination (dated by TCRdb to about 2019). Concerning the study at large: Libraries from fractions with low cell numbers were prepared with the SMART-Seq v4 Ultra Low Input RNA kit. Two healthy male donors made up the cohort, one aged 18 to 30 years and the other aged 30 to 40 years. Blood was collected at multiple timepoints before and after primary and secondary immunization, and bulk PBMC replicates and cell subsets were isolated. Bulk TCR alpha and beta repertoires were sequenced longitudinally to track T-cell clones before and after primary and booster YFV17D yellow fever vaccination.

This clonotype was counted a few times. Its cognate antigen has yet to be identified. Per-base quality was not reported, and no clone a single base away is much larger than it. Here V drops 4 bases and J drops 6 bases, and the junction holds 3 bases not matched to any gene. Counted from cysteine to phenylalanine, this CDR3 has 14 amino acids. Solely the CDR3 DNA is kept, with 42 bases framed from the first base. The germline V gene encodes CDR1 MGHRA and CDR2 YSYEKL. The investigation overall reported the following: The study included only two donors, which limits how far the findings can be generalized. Most clones expanded after primary vaccination were re-detected after the booster (just under 97% of CD4 and roughly 87% of CD8), suggesting broad memory maintenance. Because abundant contaminating clonotypes from the bulk population could be contained in FACS-sorted repertoires, computational filtering was required. A small share of clonotypes occurred in both CD4 and CD8 compartments, likely arising from convergent recombination. Compared with the primary T-cell response, the secondary T-cell response was weaker but faster, peaking on day 5 rather than day 15.

TCR cDNA was synthesized by 5'RACE template switching, which introduced a universal primer site and unique molecular identifiers. cDNA synthesis was primed from both the TCR alpha and TCR beta constant segments. Two PCR steps were used to amplify libraries, with sample barcodes and sequencing adapters being added in the second step. Sequencing of the libraries was done on either Illumina HiSeq 2500 (2x100 bp) or NovaSeq (2x150 bp). Regarding the original processing steps: MIGEC handled demultiplexing of reads and collapsing into UMI consensus sequences, while MiXCR performed V(D)J alignment. Vaccine-responding clonotypes were defined with edgeR using replicate PBMC samples, requiring FDR below 0.01 and a log2 fold change above 5 up to day 15. CD4 or CD8 identity was assigned to each bulk clonotype according to whether the clonotype was present at higher abundance in the sequenced CD4 repertoire or the sequenced CD8 repertoire. In TCRdb, the public reads were trimmed at Q25 with fastp and aligned with MiXCR, with productive beta chains retained. Under each unique CDR3 protein, matching rows form one entry showing the most common genes and DNA. These V and J calls derive from TCRdb rather than the authors' analysis. In this sample the table shows about 580,000 distinct CDR3 sequences, around 16% of which occur a single time. Clones ranked in the top ten supply 15% to 20% of the sample.

The label giving this sample's treatment or condition can be read as: live attenuated yellow fever vaccine strain. At each blood-draw timepoint, two biological replicates of bulk PBMCs were obtained. PBMCs were isolated from peripheral blood using a standard Ficoll-Paque protocol. TriZol was used to extract RNA from bulk PBMCs, CD4 and CD8 fractions, and dextramer-positive and dextramer-negative fractions. The rearrangement combines TRBV4-1 with TRBJ2-3; the junction holds 11 bases that match TRBD2. The sequence came from a man younger than 30 who received the YFV17D yellow fever vaccine. The sequencing here drew on PBMCs, taken more than 4 days after the first yellow fever vaccination. CDR3 loop: CASSPGLAVDTQYF. The nucleotides read TGCGCCAGCAGCCCGGGACTAGCGGTGGATACGCAGTATTTT.